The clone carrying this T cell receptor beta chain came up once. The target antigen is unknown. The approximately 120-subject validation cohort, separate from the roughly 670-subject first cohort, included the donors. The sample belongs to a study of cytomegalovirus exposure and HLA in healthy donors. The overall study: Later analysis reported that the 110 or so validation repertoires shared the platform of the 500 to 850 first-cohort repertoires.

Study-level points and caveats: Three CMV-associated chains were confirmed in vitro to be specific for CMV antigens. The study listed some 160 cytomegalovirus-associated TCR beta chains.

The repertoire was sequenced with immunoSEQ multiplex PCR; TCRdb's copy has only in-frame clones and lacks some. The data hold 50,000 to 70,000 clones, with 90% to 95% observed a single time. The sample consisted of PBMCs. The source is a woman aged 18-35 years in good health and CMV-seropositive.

The CDR3 protein is CASSLVPSGVFTDTQYF. CDR3 bases: TGTGCCAGCAGCTTGGTTCCTAGCGGGGTCTTCACAGATACGCAGTATTTT. V gene TRBV5-4 combines with J gene TRBJ2-3; 9 nucleotides agree with TRBD2. Trimming removed 0 bases from V and 2 bases from J; junction bases left unmatched: 7. Germline assignment: CDR1 SGHNT and CDR2 YYREEE (reference sequence). This CDR3 comprises 17 residues.